The present T cell receptor (beta chain) was sequenced within a study of technical replicates of blood from a few donors. Germline CDR1 and CDR2: SGHRS and YFSETQ. This CDR3 comprises 12 residues. V lost 2 bases, J lost 5 bases, and 7 bases lay in between. Assay: immunoSEQ multiplex PCR; the TCRdb copy retains only in-frame clones and omits some. The data show approximately 70,000 clones, 90% to 95% seen once. The clonotype comes from a human donor in good health. Some clones in this sample may be carry-over from other donors' samples. The sequenced sample consisted of T cells isolated from PBMCs. The gene calls are TRBV5-1 and TRBJ2-5; D ambiguous. The CDR3 nucleotides are TGCGCCAGCAGCTTTGGCCCGGAGACCCAGTACTTC. Translation gives CASSFGPETQYF.